A selection of T cell receptor beta chains follows, all from one sample in a study of response to subunit inactivated influenza vaccine. TCRdb re-called the RT-PCR reads through MiXCR, storing one row per CDR3 protein. Of fewer than 550,000 distinct CDR3 sequences in the sample, less than 30% are singletons; the top ten hold around 1.8%. The material was CD4+ T cells sorted from PBMCs, obtained more than 4 days after vaccination. All receptors derive from a man aged 45-60 years who received an inactivated influenza vaccine. Both conserved end residues are part of each CDR3. A D gene is named only where the DNA matches it firmly. Size values are once, few and many counts, or a class for expanded clones, and some rows have none.

v_gene: TRBV29-1
j_gene: TRBJ2-7
abundance: many
d_gene: NA
CDR3aa: CSVAQRQDSYEQYF
CDR3nt: TGCAGCGTCGCCCAACGACAGGACTCCTACGAGCAGTACTTC

v_gene: TRBV5-5
j_gene: TRBJ2-3
abundance: many
d_gene: TRBD2
CDR3aa: CASSFRGDDTQYF
CDR3nt: TGTGCCAGCAGCTTCCGGGGGGACGATACGCAGTATTTT

v_gene: TRBV6-2/TRBV6-3
j_gene: TRBJ2-1
abundance: NA
d_gene: TRBD2
CDR3aa: CASGPRASGHNEQFF
CDR3nt: TGTGCCAGCGGTCCCCGGGCTAGCGGGCACAATGAGCAGTTCTTC

v_gene: TRBV7-2
j_gene: TRBJ1-2
abundance: few
d_gene: NA
CDR3aa: CASSRPTVTGYGYTF
CDR3nt: TGTGCCAGCAGCCGACCCACGGTAACGGGATATGGCTACACCTTC

v_gene: TRBV7-2
j_gene: TRBJ1-6
abundance: NA
d_gene: NA
CDR3aa: CASSLSTGSREPLHF
CDR3nt: TGTGCCAGCAGCTTATCGACAGGCAGTCGCGAACCCCTCCACTTT

v_gene: TRBV6-2/TRBV6-3
j_gene: TRBJ1-6
abundance: few
d_gene: NA
CDR3aa: CASSNPGRLDYLHF
CDR3nt: TGTGCCAGCAGCAACCCTGGGCGCCTGGATTACCTCCACTTT

v_gene: TRBV6-2/TRBV6-3
j_gene: TRBJ1-2
abundance: NA
d_gene: TRBD1
CDR3aa: CASRRQGGDYGYTF
CDR3nt: TGTGCCAGCAGGAGACAGGGCGGCGACTATGGCTACACCTTC

v_gene: TRBV12-3/TRBV12-4
j_gene: TRBJ1-6
abundance: NA
d_gene: NA
CDR3aa: CASSLEDSPLHF
CDR3nt: TGTGCCAGCAGTTTAGAGGATTCACCCCTCCACTTT

v_gene: TRBV6-2/TRBV6-3
j_gene: TRBJ2-1
abundance: NA
d_gene: TRBD2
CDR3aa: CASRPGLPYNEQFF
CDR3nt: TGTGCCAGCAGACCGGGACTACCCTACAATGAGCAGTTCTTC

v_gene: TRBV3-1
j_gene: TRBJ2-1
abundance: NA
d_gene: NA
CDR3aa: CASPSTYNEQFF
CDR3nt: TGTGCCAGCCCCTCTACCTACAATGAGCAGTTCTTC

v_gene: TRBV12-3/TRBV12-4
j_gene: TRBJ2-4
abundance: NA
d_gene: NA
CDR3aa: CASSSGVWAKNIQYF
CDR3nt: TGTGCCAGCAGTTCGGGAGTGTGGGCCAAAAACATTCAGTACTTC

v_gene: TRBV4-2
j_gene: TRBJ1-4
abundance: few
d_gene: TRBD1
CDR3aa: CASSPEDRDEKLFF
CDR3nt: TGTGCCAGCAGCCCCGAGGACAGGGACGAAAAACTGTTTTTT

v_gene: TRBV5-1
j_gene: TRBJ2-5
abundance: few
d_gene: NA
CDR3aa: CASSLASHTSQETQYF
CDR3nt: TGCGCCAGCAGCTTGGCTTCCCACACGTCACAAGAGACCCAGTACTTC

v_gene: TRBV4-3
j_gene: TRBJ2-7
abundance: NA
d_gene: NA
CDR3aa: CASSQVGSSSYEQYF
CDR3nt: TGCGCCAGCAGCCAAGTGGGTTCAAGCTCCTACGAGCAGTACTTC

v_gene: TRBV6-2/TRBV6-3
j_gene: TRBJ2-1
abundance: NA
d_gene: TRBD2
CDR3aa: CASSYRHHLAGGLNEQFF
CDR3nt: TGTGCCAGCAGTTACCGACACCACCTAGCGGGGGGACTCAATGAGCAGTTCTTC

v_gene: TRBV4-2
j_gene: TRBJ1-2
abundance: few
d_gene: NA
CDR3aa: CASSQDRGGYTF
CDR3nt: TGTGCCAGCAGCCAAGATCGGGGGGGCTACACCTTC

v_gene: TRBV6-2/TRBV6-3
j_gene: TRBJ2-2
abundance: NA
d_gene: TRBD2
CDR3aa: CASRSTSGANTGELFF
CDR3nt: TGTGCCAGCAGATCGACTAGCGGGGCGAACACCGGGGAGCTGTTTTTT